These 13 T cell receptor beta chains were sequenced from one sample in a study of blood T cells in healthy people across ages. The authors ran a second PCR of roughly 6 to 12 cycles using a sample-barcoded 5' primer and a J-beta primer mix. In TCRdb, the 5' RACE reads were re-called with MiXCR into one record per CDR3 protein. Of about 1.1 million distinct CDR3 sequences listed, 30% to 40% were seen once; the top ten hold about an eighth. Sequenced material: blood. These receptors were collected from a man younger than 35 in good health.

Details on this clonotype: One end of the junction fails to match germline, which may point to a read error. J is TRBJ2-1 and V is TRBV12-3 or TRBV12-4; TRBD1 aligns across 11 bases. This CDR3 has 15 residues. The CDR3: CAGSPDRGRVGEQFF. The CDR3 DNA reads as TGTGCCGGCAGTCCGGACAGGGGGCGCGTTGGTGAGCAGTTCTTC.

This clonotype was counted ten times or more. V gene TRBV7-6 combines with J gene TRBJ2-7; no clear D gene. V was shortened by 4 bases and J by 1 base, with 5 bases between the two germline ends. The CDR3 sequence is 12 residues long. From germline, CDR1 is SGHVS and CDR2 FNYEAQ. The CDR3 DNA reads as TGTGCCAGCAGCTCAGCTTCCTACGAGCAGTACTTC. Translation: CASSSASYEQYF.

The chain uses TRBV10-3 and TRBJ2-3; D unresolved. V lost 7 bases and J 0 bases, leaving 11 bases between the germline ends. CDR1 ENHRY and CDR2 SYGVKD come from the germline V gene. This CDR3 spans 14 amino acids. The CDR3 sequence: CAITPDKSTDTQYF. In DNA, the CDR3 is TGTGCCATCACCCCGGATAAGAGCACAGATACGCAGTATTTT.

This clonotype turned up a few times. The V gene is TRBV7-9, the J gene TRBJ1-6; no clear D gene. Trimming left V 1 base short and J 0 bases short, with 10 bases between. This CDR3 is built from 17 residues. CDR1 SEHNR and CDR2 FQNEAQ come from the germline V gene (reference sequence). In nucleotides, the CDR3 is TGTGCCAGCAGCTTAGTAGGGCCAACCTCCTATAATTCACCCCTCCACTTT. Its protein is CASSLVGPTSYNSPLHF.

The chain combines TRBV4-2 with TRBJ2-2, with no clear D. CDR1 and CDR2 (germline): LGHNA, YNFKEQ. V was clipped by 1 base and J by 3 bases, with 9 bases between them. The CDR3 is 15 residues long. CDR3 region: CASSQVKGYTGELFF. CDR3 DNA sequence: TGTGCCAGCAGCCAAGTAAAGGGTTACACCGGGGAGCTGTTTTTT.

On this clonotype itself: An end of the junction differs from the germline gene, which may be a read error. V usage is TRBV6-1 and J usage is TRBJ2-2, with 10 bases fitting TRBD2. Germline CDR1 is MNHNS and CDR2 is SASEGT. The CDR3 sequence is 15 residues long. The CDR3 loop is CASSQAGGRTGELFF. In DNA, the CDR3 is TGTGCCAGCAGTCAAGCGGGGGGGCGAACCGGGGAGCTGTTTTTT.

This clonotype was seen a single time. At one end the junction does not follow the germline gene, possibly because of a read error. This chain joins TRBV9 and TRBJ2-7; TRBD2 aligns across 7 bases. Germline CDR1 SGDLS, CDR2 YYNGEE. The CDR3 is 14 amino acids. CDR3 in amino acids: CAGSEGLVLYEQYF. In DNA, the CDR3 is TGTGCCGGCAGCGAAGGACTAGTCCTCTACGAGCAGTACTTC.

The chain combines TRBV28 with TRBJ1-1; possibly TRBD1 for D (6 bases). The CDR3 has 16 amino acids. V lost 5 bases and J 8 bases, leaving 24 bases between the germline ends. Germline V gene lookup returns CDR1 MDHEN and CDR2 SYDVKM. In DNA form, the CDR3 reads TGTGCCAGCAGTCCGTTTCCCGACAGGTTCCGATCAGAAGCTTTCTTT. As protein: CASSPFPDRFRSEAFF.

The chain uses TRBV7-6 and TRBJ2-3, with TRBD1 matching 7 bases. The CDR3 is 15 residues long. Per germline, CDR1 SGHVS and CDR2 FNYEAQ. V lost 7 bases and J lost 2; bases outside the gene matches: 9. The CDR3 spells CASTPGQIFTDTQYF. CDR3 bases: TGTGCCAGCACCCCGGGACAGATATTCACAGATACGCAGTATTTT.

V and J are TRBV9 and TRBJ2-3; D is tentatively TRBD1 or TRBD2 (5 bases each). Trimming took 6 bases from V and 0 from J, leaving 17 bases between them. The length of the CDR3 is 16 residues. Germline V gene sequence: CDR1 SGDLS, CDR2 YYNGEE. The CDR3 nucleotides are TGTGCCAGCACCTTAGGGACGGAAATGAGCACAGATACGCAGTATTTT. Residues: CASTLGTEMSTDTQYF. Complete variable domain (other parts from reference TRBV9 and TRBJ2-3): DSGVTQTPKHLITATGQRVTLRCSPRSGDLSVYWYQQSLDQGLQFLIQYYNGEERAKGNILERFSAQQFPDLHSELNLSSLELGDSALYFCASTLGTEMSTDTQYFGPGTRLTVL.

CDR3 bases: TGTGCCTGGAGTGGATGGGTTCACCACGAGCAGTACTTC. This encodes CAWSGWVHHEQYF. The chain couples TRBV30 to TRBJ2-7, with unresolved D. The CDR3 extends over 13 amino acids. V gave up 1 base and J gave up 5 bases, with 12 bases separating them. CDR1 and CDR2 (germline): GTSNPN, SVGIG (reference sequence).

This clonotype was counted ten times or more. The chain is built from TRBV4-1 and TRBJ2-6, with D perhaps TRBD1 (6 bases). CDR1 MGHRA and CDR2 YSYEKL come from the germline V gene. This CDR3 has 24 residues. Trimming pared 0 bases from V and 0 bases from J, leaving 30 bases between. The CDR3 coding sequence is TGCGCCAGCAGCCAAGATATTATGGGCTCCAAGCAGGACAGCCTATTCTCTGGGGCCAACGTCCTGACTTTC. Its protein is CASSQDIMGSKQDSLFSGANVLTF.

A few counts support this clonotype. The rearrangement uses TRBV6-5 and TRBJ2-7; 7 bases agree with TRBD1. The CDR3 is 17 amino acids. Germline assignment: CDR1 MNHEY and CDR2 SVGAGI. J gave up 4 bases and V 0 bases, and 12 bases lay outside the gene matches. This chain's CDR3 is CASSYSVPGGVVYEQYF. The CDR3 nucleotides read TGTGCCAGCAGTTACTCCGTCCCAGGGGGAGTAGTGTACGAGCAGTACTTC.